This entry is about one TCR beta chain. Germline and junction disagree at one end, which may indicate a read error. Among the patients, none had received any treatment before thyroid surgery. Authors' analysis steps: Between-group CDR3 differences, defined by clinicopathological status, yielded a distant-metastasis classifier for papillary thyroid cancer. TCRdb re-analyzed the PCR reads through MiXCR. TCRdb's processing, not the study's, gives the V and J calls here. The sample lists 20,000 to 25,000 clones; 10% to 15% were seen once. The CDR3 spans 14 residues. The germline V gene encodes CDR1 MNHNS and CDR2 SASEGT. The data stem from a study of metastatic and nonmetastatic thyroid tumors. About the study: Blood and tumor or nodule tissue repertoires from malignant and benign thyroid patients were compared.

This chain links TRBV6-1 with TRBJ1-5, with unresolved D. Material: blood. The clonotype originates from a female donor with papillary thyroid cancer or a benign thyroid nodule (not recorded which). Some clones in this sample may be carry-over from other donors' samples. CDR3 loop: CASRNPGRNQPQHF. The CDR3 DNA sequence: TGTGCCAGCAGGAACCCCGGGAGGAATCAGCCACAGCATTTT.